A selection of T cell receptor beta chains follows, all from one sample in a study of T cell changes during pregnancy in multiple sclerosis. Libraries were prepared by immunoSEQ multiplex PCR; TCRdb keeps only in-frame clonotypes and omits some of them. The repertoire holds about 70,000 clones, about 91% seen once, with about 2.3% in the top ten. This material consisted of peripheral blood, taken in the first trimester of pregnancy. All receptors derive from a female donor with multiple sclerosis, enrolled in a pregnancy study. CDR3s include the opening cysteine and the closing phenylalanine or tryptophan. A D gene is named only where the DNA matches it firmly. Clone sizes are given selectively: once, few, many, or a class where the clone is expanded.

DNA: TGCGCCAGCAGCTGGAGGGGAGGGGCTGATGAAAAACTGTTTTTT
CDR3: CASSWRGGADEKLFF
size: NA
D: NA
V: TRBV5-1
J: TRBJ1-4

DNA: TGTGCCAGCAGCCCCGGGGGGGCGAAGAATTCACCCCTCCACTTT
CDR3: CASSPGGAKNSPLHF
size: NA
D: NA
V: TRBV9
J: TRBJ1-6

DNA: TGCGCCAGCAGCTTCGTTGGCAACTACGAGCAGCACTTC
CDR3: CASSFVGNYEQHF
size: NA
D: NA
V: TRBV5-1
J: TRBJ2-7

DNA: TGTGCCAGCAGCTCCTACGGTATTTCGGGAGAGCAGTTCTTC
CDR3: CASSSYGISGEQFF
size: NA
D: NA
V: TRBV7-3
J: TRBJ2-1

DNA: TGTGCCAGCAGTTTTCTTTCCGGGACAGGGGCCTACGAGCAGTACTTC
CDR3: CASSFLSGTGAYEQYF
size: NA
D: TRBD1
V: TRBV6-5
J: TRBJ2-7

DNA: TGTGCCAGCAGCCGGGACATTGGTCGTATGAACAATGAGCAGTTCTTC
CDR3: CASSRDIGRMNNEQFF
size: NA
D: NA
V: TRBV5-6
J: TRBJ2-1

DNA: TGCGCCAGCAGCCAAGGAATGCGGGGGGGCCTCTCTCAACTCCTCACAGATACGCAGTATTTT
CDR3: CASSQGMRGGLSQLLTDTQYF
size: NA
D: TRBD2
V: TRBV4-1
J: TRBJ2-3

DNA: TGCGCCAGCAGCCAAGTCTGGACACAGAACACTGAAGCTTTCTTT
CDR3: CASSQVWTQNTEAFF
size: few
D: NA
V: TRBV4-1
J: TRBJ1-1

DNA: TGTGCCAGCAGAGGGACAGGGGCCCATGGCTACACCTTC
CDR3: CASRGTGAHGYTF
size: NA
D: TRBD1
V: TRBV6-5
J: TRBJ1-2

DNA: TGTGCCAGCAGTGAAGCGGGAGACCCCTACGAGCAGTACTTC
CDR3: CASSEAGDPYEQYF
size: NA
D: NA
V: TRBV6-1
J: TRBJ2-7

DNA: TGTGCCTGGAGTGGGGCTAGCGGCTACTACGAGCAGTACTTC
CDR3: CAWSGASGYYEQYF
size: NA
D: TRBD2
V: TRBV30
J: TRBJ2-7

DNA: TGTGCCAGCAGTGAAGACGGAGGGTCCTACGAGCAGTACTTC
CDR3: CASSEDGGSYEQYF
size: NA
D: NA
V: TRBV6-1
J: TRBJ2-7

DNA: TGTGCCAGCAGTCAAAGTACGACAGTAGAATTTGGCTACACCTTC
CDR3: CASSQSTTVEFGYTF
size: NA
D: NA
V: TRBV5-4
J: TRBJ1-2

DNA: TGCGCCAGCAGCTTGACGGGGGGGCCCCATGAGCAGTTCTTC
CDR3: CASSLTGGPHEQFF
size: once
D: TRBD2
V: TRBV5-1
J: TRBJ2-1

DNA: TGTGCCAGCAGTGGGCTAGCGGGCTACGAGCAGTACTTC
CDR3: CASSGLAGYEQYF
size: NA
D: TRBD2
V: TRBV11-2
J: TRBJ2-7

DNA: TGTGCCATCAGTGAGTCGAGGGCCGATGAGCAGTTCTTC
CDR3: CAISESRADEQFF
size: NA
D: NA
V: TRBV10-3
J: TRBJ2-1

DNA: TGTGCCAGCAGTGAAGCGCCTAGAGGGCCCCAGCATTTT
CDR3: CASSEAPRGPQHF
size: NA
D: NA
V: TRBV6-1
J: TRBJ1-5

DNA: TGTGCCAGCAGTTCAACGGGACAGAGCACAGATACGCAGTATTTT
CDR3: CASSSTGQSTDTQYF
size: NA
D: TRBD1
V: TRBV27
J: TRBJ2-3

DNA: TGTGCCAGCAGGCTGACAGAAAATGAGCAGTTCTTC
CDR3: CASRLTENEQFF
size: NA
D: NA
V: TRBV2
J: TRBJ2-1

DNA: TGTGCCAGCAGTGAGGGACAGTCAAATAATTCACCCCTCCACTTT
CDR3: CASSEGQSNNSPLHF
size: NA
D: TRBD1
V: TRBV25-1
J: TRBJ1-6

DNA: TGTGCCACAACACCAATAGCGGGAGGTTTCTCGGGGGAGCAGTACTTC
CDR3: CATTPIAGGFSGEQYF
size: NA
D: TRBD2
V: TRBV19
J: TRBJ2-7

DNA: TGTGCCAGCAGCAAAAAGGAACTTACAGGGCCCCCACTCTACGAGCAGTACTTC
CDR3: CASSKKELTGPPLYEQYF
size: NA
D: NA
V: TRBV21-1
J: TRBJ2-7

DNA: TGCAGCATGGGACAGGGGAACGGCTACACCTTC
CDR3: CSMGQGNGYTF
size: once
D: TRBD1
V: TRBV29-1
J: TRBJ1-2

DNA: TGTGCAAGTCGCTTAGCGGGGGCGGGAGGGCTCACCTACGAGCAGTACTTC
CDR3: CASRLAGAGGLTYEQYF
size: NA
D: NA
V: TRBV12-2
J: TRBJ2-7

DNA: TGTGCCTGGAGTGTAGGGGTCTACGAGCAGTACTTC
CDR3: CAWSVGVYEQYF
size: once
D: NA
V: TRBV30
J: TRBJ2-7

DNA: TGTGCCAGCAGTTATTCAAATAGGGGAGAGACCCAGTACTTC
CDR3: CASSYSNRGETQYF
size: NA
D: NA
V: TRBV6-5
J: TRBJ2-5

DNA: TGTGCCAGCAGTGCCGGGACAGCTGCCTCCTACGAGCAGTACTTC
CDR3: CASSAGTAASYEQYF
size: NA
D: TRBD1
V: TRBV6-1
J: TRBJ2-7

DNA: TGTGCCAGCACGGGACAAATCTCTGGAAACACCATATATTTT
CDR3: CASTGQISGNTIYF
size: NA
D: NA
V: TRBV6-1
J: TRBJ1-3

DNA: TGTGCCAGCAGTATGAATAGCGGGAGCATAGATACGCAGTATTTT
CDR3: CASSMNSGSIDTQYF
size: NA
D: TRBD2
V: TRBV27
J: TRBJ2-3